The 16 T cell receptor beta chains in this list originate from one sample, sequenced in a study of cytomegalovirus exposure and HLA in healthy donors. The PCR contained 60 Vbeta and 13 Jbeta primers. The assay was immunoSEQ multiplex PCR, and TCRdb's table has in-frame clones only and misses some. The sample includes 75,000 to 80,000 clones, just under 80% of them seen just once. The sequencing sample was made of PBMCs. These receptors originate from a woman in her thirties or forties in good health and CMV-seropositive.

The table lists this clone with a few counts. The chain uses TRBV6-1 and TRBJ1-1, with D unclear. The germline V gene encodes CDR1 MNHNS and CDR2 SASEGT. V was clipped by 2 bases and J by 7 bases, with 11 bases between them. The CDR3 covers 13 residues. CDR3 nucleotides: TGTGCCAGCAGTGAAACGGAGGAACTTGAAGCTTTCTTT. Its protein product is CASSETEELEAFF.

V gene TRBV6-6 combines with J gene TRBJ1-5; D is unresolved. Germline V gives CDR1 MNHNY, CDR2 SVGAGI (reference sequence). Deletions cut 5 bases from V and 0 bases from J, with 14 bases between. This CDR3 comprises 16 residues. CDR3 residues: CASSPSTVNSNQPQHF. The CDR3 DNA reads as TGTGCCAGCAGTCCCTCGACTGTAAATAGCAATCAGCCCCAGCATTTT.

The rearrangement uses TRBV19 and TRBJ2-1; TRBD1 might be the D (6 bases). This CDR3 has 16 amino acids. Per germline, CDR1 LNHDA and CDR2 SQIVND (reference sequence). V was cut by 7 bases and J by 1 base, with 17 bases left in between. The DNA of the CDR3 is TGTGCCAGTAATAAGGGACAAACATTATCCTACAATGAGCAGTTCTTC. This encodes CASNKGQTLSYNEQFF. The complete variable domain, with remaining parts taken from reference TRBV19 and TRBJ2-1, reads DGGITQSPKYLFRKEGQNVTLSCEQNLNHDAMYWYRQDPGQGLRLIYYSQIVNDFQKGDIAEGYSVSREKKESFPLTVTSAQKNPTAFYLCASNKGQTLSYNEQFFGPGTRLTVL.

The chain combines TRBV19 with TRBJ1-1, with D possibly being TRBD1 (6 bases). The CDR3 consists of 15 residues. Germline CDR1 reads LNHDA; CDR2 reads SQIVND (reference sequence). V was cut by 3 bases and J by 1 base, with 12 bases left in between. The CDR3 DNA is TGTGCCAGTAGTATGGGGGCAGCGTGGAACACTGAAGCTTTCTTT. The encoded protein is CASSMGAAWNTEAFF. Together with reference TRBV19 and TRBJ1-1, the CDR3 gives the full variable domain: DGGITQSPKYLFRKEGQNVTLSCEQNLNHDAMYWYRQDPGQGLRLIYYSQIVNDFQKGDIAEGYSVSREKKESFPLTVTSAQKNPTAFYLCASSMGAAWNTEAFFGQGTRLTVV.

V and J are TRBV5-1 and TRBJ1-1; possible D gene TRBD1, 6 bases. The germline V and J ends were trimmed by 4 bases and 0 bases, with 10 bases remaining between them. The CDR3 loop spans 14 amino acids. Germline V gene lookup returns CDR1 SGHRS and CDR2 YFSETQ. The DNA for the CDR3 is TGCGCCAGCAGCCGAGGGGGTCTGAACACTGAAGCTTTCTTT. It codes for CASSRGGLNTEAFF.

The CDR3: CASSPRTGTSGGNEQFF. The CDR3 DNA reads as TGCGCCAGCAGCCCCCGAACCGGGACTAGCGGCGGGAATGAGCAGTTCTTC. The genes are TRBV4-1 and TRBJ2-1, with TRBD2 matching over 11 bases. Looked up from germline, CDR1 is MGHRA and CDR2 is YSYEKL. This CDR3 is built from 17 residues. V lost 4 bases, J lost 7 bases, and 12 bases stayed unmatched.

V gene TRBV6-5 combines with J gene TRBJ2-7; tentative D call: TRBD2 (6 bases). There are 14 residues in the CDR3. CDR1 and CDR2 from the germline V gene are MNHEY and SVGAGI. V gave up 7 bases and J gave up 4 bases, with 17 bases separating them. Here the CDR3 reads CASTPVGGGYEQYF. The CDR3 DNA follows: TGTGCCAGCACCCCTGTCGGGGGAGGATACGAGCAGTACTTC.

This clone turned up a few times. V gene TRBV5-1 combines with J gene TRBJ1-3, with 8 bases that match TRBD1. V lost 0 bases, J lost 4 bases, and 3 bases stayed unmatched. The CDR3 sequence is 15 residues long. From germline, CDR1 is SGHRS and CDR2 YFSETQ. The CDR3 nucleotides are TGCGCCAGCAGCTTGGCAGGGGGCGTCGGAAACACCATATATTTT. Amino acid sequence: CASSLAGGVGNTIYF.

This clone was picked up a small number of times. Written as DNA, the CDR3 is TGTGCCAGCAGTGACATCGGGGACAGGGGGTCGGGAGAGCAGTACTTC. This sequence encodes CASSDIGDRGSGEQYF. The chain is built from TRBV2 and TRBJ2-7; 11 bases match TRBD1. This CDR3 is 16 amino acids long. Germline V gene lookup returns CDR1 SNHLY and CDR2 FYNNEI. With V trimmed by 3 bases and J by 7 bases, 11 bases remained unmatched.

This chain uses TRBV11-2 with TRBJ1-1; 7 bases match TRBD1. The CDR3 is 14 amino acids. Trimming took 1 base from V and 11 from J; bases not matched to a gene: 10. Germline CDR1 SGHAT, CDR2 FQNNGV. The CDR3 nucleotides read TGTGCCAGCAGCTTAGGGCAGGGGGAGGATTCGGCTTTCTTT. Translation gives CASSLGQGEDSAFF.

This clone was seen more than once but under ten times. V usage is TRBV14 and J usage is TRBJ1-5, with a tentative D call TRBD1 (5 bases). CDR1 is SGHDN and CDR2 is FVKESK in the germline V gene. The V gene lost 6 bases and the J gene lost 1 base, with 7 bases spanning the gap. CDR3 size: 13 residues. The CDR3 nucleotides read TGTGCCAGCAGACGACAGAGCAATCAGCCCCAGCATTTT. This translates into CASRRQSNQPQHF.

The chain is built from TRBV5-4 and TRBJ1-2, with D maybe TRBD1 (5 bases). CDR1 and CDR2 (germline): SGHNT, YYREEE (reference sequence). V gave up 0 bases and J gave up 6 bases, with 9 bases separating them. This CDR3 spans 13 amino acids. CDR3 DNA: TGTGCCAGCAGCTTGGCAGGGAATGATGGCTACACCTTC. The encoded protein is CASSLAGNDGYTF.

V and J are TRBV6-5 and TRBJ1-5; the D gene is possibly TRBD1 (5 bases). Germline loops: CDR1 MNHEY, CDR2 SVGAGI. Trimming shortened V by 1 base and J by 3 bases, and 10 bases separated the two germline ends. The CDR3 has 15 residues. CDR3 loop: CASSYFQGPNQPQHF. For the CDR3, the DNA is TGTGCCAGCAGTTACTTCCAGGGCCCCAATCAGCCCCAGCATTTT.

The CDR3, as DNA: TGTGCCAGCAGTTTAAGGGGCGGATACGCGAACACCGGGGAGCTGTTTTTT. Protein sequence: CASSLRGGYANTGELFF. V is TRBV27 and J is TRBJ2-2; D possibly corresponds to TRBD1 (5 bases). V was cut by 2 bases and J by 0 bases, with 13 bases left in between. CDR1 and CDR2 from the germline V gene are MNHEY and SMNVEV (reference sequence). This CDR3 is 17 amino acids long.

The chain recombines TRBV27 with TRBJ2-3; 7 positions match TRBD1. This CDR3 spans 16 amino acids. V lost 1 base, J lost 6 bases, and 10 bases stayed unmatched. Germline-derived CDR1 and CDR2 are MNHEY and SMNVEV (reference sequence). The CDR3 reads CASSLLGQGVGDTQYF. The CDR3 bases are TGTGCCAGCAGTTTATTGGGGCAGGGGGTGGGTGATACGCAGTATTTT.

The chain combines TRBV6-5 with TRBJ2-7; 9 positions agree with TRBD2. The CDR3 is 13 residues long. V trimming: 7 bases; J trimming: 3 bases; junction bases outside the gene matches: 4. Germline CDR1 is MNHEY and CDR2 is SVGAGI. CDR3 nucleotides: TGTGCCAGCAAGGGCGGGGGGGTCTACGAGCAGTACTTC. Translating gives CASKGGGVYEQYF.